This TCR beta chain comes out of a study of CD8 T cells in Susac syndrome. CDR1 and CDR2 (germline): GTSNPN, SVGIG (reference sequence). Trimming cost V 4 bases and J 4 bases, with 13 bases left between them. CDR3 size: 13 residues. A quantity of roughly 0.5 to 1 ug RNA underwent reverse transcription using random hexamers. TCRdb re-analysed the immunoSEQ multiplex PCR reads in MiXCR, keeping a single row per CDR3 protein. In the table there are about 140,000 distinct CDR3 sequences, about 95% of which are singletons. The receptor was isolated from a human donor with multiple sclerosis. The chain couples TRBV30 to TRBJ1-2; no clear D. The specimen sequenced was CD4+ T cells from PBMCs. CDR3 in amino acids: CAWTPRRFYGYTF. The DNA for the CDR3 is TGTGCCTGGACCCCCCGAAGGTTCTATGGCTACACCTTC.